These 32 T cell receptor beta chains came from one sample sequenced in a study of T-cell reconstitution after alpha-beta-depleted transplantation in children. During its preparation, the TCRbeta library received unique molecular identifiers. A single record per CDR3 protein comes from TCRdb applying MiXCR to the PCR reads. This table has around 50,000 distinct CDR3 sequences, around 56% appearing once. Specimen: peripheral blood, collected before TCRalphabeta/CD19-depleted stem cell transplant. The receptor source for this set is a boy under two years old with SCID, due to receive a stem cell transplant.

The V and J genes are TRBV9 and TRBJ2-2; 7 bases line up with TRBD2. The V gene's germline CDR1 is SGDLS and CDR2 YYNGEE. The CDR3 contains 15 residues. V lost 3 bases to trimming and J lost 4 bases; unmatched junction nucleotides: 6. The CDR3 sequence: CASSGGGRGTGELFF. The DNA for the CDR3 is TGTGCCAGCAGCGGCGGGGGAAGGGGCACCGGGGAGCTGTTTTTT.

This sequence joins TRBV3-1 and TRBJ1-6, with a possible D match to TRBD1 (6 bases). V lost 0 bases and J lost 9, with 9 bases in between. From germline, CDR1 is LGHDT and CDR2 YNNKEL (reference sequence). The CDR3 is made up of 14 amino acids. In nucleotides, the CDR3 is TGTGCCAGCAGCCAAGAGGGGACATCTTCACCCCTCCACTTT. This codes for CASSQEGTSSPLHF.

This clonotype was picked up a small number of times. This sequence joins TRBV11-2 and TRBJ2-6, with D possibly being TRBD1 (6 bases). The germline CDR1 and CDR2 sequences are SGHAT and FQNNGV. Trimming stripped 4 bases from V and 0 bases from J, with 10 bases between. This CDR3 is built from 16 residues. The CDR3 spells CASSSLDSSGANVLTF. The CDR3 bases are TGTGCCAGCAGCTCACTGGACAGCTCTGGGGCCAACGTCCTGACTTTC.

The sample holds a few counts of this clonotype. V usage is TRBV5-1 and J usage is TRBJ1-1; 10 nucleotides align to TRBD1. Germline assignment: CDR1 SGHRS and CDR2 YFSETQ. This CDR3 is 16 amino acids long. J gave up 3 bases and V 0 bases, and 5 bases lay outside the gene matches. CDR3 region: CASSLGQGAIDTEAFF. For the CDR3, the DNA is TGCGCCAGCAGCTTGGGACAGGGGGCCATCGACACTGAAGCTTTCTTT.

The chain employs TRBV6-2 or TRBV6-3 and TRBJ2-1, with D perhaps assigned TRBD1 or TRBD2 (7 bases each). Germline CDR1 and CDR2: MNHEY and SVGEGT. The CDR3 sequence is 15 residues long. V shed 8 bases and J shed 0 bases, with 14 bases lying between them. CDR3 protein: CASRGGGVSYNEQFF. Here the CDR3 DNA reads TGTGCCAGCCGGGGAGGGGGCGTCTCCTACAATGAGCAGTTCTTC.

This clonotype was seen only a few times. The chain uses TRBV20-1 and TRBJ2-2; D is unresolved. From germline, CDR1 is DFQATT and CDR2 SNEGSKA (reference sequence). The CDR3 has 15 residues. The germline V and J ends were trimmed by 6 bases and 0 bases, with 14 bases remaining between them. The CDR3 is CSAPMGGTNTGELFF. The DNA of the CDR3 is TGCAGTGCCCCAATGGGTGGCACGAACACCGGGGAGCTGTTTTTT.

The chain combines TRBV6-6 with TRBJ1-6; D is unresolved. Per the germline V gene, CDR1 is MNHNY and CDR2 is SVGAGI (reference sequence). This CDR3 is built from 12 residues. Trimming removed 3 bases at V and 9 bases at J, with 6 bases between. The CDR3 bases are TGTGCCAGCAGTTATATACGTTCACCCCTCCACTTT. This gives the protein CASSYIRSPLHF.

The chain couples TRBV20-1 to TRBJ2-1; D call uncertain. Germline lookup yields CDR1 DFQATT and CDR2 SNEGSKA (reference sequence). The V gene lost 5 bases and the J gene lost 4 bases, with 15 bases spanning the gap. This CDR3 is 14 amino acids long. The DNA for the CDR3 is TGCAGTGCTCTAGAGCTAGACGAGTACAATGAGCAGTTCTTC. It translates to CSALELDEYNEQFF.

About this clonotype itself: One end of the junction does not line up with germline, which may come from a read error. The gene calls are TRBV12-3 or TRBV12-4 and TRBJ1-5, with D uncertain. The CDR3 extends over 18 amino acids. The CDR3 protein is CTSSLASTTAYSNQPQHF. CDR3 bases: TGTACCAGCAGTTTAGCGAGCACGACCGCTTATAGCAATCAGCCCCAGCATTTT.

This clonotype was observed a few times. CDR3 DNA sequence: TGTGCCAGCAGTTTGGGACAGGCGAGGTTCGAGCAGTACTTC. Amino acids: CASSLGQARFEQYF. V gene TRBV12-3 or TRBV12-4 combines with J gene TRBJ2-7; TRBD1 matches 8 bases. V was clipped by 3 bases and J by 6 bases; unmatched bases: 7. CDR3 length: 14 amino acids.

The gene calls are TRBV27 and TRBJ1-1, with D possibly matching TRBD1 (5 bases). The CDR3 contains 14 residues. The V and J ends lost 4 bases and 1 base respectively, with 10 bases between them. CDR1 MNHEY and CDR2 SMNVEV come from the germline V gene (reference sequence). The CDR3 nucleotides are TGTGCCAGCAGTTGGGTAGGACAGAACACTGAAGCTTTCTTT. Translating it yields CASSWVGQNTEAFF.

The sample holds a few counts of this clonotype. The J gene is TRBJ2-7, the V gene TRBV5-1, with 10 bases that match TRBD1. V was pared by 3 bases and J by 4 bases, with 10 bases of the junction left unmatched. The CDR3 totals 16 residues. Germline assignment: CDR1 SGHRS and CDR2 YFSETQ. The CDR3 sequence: CASSYGGQGTQYEQYF. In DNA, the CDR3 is TGCGCCAGCAGCTACGGGGGACAGGGGACCCAGTACGAGCAGTACTTC. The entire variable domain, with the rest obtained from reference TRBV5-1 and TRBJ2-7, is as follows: KAGVTQTPRYLIKTRGQQVTLSCSPISGHRSVSWYQQTPGQGLQFLFEYFSETQRNKGNFPGRFSGRQFSNSRSEMNVSTLELGDSALYLCASSYGGQGTQYEQYFGPGTRLTVT.

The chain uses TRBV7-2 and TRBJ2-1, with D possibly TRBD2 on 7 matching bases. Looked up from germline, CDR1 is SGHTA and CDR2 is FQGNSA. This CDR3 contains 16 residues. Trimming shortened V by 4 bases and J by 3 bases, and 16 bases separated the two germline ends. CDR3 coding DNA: TGTGCCAGCAGCTCCCGCGGGGGCCCACTCTACAATGAGCAGTTCTTC. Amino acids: CASSSRGGPLYNEQFF.

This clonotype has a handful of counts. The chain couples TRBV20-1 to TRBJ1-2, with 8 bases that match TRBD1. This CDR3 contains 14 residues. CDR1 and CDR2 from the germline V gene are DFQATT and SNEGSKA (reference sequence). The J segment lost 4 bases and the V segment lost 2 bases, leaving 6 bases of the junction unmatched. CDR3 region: CSARPGQVTYGYTF. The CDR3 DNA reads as TGCAGTGCTAGACCGGGACAGGTTACCTATGGCTACACCTTC.

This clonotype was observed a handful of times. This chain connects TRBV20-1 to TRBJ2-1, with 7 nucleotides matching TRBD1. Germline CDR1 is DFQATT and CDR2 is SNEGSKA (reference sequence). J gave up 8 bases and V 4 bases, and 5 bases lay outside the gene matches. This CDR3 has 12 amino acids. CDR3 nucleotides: TGCAGTGCTACCGGACAGGTCGATGAGCAGTTCTTC. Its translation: CSATGQVDEQFF.

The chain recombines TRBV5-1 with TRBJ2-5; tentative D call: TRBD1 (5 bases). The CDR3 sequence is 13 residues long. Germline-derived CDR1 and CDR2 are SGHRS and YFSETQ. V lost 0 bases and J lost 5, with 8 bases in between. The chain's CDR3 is CASSLDAGETQYF. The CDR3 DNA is TGCGCCAGCAGCTTGGATGCAGGGGAGACCCAGTACTTC.

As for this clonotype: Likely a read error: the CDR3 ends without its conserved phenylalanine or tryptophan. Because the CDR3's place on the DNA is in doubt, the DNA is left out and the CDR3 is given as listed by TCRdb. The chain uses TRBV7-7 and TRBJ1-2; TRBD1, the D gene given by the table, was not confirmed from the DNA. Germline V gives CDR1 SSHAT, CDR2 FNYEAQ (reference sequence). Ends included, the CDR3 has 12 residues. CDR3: CASSRTRCDGLM.

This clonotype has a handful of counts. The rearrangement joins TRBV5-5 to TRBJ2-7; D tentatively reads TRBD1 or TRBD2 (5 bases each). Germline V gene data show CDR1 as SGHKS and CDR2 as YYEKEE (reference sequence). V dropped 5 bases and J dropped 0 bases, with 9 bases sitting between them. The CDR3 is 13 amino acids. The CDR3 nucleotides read TGTGCCAGCAGAGCAGGGAGCTCCTACGAGCAGTACTTC. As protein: CASRAGSSYEQYF.

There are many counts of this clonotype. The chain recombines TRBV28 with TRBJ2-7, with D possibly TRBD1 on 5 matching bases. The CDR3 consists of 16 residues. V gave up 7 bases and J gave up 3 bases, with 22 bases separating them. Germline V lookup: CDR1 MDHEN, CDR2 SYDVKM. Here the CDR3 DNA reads TGTGCCAGCACCAAAGGGGAATCATCCCGACTCTACGAGCAGTACTTC. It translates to CASTKGESSRLYEQYF.

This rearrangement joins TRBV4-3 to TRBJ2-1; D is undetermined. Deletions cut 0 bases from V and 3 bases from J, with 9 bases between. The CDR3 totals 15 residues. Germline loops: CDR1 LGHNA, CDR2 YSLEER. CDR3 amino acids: CASSQDRWNYNEQFF. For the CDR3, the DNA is TGCGCCAGCAGCCAAGATCGGTGGAACTACAATGAGCAGTTCTTC.

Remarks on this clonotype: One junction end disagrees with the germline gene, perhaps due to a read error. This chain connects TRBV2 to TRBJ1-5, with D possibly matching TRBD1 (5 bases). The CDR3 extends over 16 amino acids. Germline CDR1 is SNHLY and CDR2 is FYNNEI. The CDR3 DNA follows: TGTGCCAGCAGCGAAGGCAGGGTGGGCCTCAATCAGCCCCAGCATTTT. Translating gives CASSEGRVGLNQPQHF.

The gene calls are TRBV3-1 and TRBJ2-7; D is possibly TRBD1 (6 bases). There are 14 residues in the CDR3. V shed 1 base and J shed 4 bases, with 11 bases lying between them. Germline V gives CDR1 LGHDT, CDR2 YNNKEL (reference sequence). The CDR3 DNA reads TGTGCCAGCAGCCAAGGGACAGCTGCATACGAGCAGTACTTC. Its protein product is CASSQGTAAYEQYF.

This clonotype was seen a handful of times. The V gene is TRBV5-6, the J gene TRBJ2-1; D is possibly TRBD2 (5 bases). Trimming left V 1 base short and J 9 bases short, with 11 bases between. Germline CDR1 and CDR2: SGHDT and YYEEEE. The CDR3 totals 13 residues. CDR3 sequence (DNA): TGTGCCAGCAGCTTGAGAATGGGAGCTGAGCAGTTCTTC. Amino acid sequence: CASSLRMGAEQFF.

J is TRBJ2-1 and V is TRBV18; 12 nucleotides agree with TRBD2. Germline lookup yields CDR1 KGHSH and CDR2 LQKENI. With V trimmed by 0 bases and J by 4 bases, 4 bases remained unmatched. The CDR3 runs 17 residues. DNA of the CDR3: TGTGCCAGCTCACCACCTGCTAGCGGGGGGGTATACAATGAGCAGTTCTTC. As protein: CASSPPASGGVYNEQFF.

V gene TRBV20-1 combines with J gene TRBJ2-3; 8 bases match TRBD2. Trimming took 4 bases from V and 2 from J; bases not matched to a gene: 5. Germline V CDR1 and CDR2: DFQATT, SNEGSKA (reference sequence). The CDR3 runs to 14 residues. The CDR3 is CSATTSGHTDTQYF. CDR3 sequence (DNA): TGCAGTGCTACTACTAGCGGACACACAGATACGCAGTATTTT.

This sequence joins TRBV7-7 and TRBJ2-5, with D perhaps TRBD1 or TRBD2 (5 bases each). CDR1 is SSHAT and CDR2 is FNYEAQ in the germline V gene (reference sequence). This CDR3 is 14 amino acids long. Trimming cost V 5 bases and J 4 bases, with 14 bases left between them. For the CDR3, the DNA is TGTGCCAGCAGCCCCGGACAACTAGTAGAGACCCAGTACTTC. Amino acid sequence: CASSPGQLVETQYF.

The CDR3 DNA is TGTGCCAGCACCTGGGGGGGAGGAGGCACTGAAGCTTTCTTT. This codes for CASTWGGGGTEAFF. The J gene is TRBJ1-1, the V gene TRBV12-3 or TRBV12-4, with D possibly TRBD1 on 5 matching bases. The V end was cut by 7 bases, the J end by 4 bases, with 16 bases between. The CDR3 is 14 residues long.

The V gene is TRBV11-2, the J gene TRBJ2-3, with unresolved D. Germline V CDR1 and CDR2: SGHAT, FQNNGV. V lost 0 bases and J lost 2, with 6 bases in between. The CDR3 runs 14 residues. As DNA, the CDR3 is TGTGCCAGCAGCTTAGAGAGAACCACAGATACGCAGTATTTT. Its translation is CASSLERTTDTQYF.

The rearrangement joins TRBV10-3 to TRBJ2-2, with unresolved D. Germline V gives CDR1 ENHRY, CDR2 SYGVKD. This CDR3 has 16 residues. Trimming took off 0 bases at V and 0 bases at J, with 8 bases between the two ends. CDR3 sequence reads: CAISESGRTNTGELFF. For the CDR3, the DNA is TGTGCCATCAGTGAGTCAGGAAGAACGAACACCGGGGAGCTGTTTTTT.

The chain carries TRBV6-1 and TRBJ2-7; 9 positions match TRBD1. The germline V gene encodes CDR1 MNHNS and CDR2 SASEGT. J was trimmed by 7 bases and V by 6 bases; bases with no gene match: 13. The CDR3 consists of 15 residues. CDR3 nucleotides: TGTGCCAGCAGGTCCCAGGACAGGGGAAGACGGGAGCAGTACTTC. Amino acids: CASRSQDRGRREQYF.

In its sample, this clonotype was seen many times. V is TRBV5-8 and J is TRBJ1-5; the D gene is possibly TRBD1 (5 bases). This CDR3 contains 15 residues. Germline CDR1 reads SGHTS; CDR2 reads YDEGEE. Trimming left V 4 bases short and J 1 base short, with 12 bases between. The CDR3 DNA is TGTGCCAGCAGCGGGGACGGAGCGAGCAATCAGCCCCAGCATTTT. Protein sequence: CASSGDGASNQPQHF.

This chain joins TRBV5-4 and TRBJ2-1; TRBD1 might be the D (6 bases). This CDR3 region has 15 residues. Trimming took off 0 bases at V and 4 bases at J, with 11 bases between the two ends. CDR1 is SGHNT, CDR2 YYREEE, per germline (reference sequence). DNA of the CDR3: TGTGCCAGCAGCTTGGCCGGGACACAGTACAATGAGCAGTTCTTC. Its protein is CASSLAGTQYNEQFF.